Each of the 32 T cell receptor beta chains below was sequenced from the same sample in a study of CD4 and CD8 cells across lung adenocarcinoma regions. TCRdb ran MiXCR on the PCR reads and lists one entry per CDR3 protein. The sample has about 17,000 distinct CDR3 sequences, 46% seen once; the top ten hold roughly a fifth. Sequencing was performed on CD4+ T cells from the margin of a lung tumor. The receptors shown here come from a male donor with lung adenocarcinoma. The CD4 and CD8 labels of this study may be unreliable.

This clonotype showed up just a few times. This chain links TRBV6-1 with TRBJ2-2; no reliable D call. The V gene lost 1 base and the J gene lost 6 bases, with 15 bases spanning the gap. Germline CDR1 is MNHNS and CDR2 is SASEGT. This CDR3 spans 16 amino acids. The CDR3: CASSEVPVQLPGELFF. As DNA, the CDR3 is TGTGCCAGCAGTGAAGTCCCGGTGCAGCTGCCCGGGGAGCTGTTTTTT.

This clonotype has only a few counts. V is TRBV6-1 and J is TRBJ1-2; no clear D gene. Looked up from germline, CDR1 is MNHNS and CDR2 is SASEGT. V was trimmed by 0 bases and J by 8 bases, leaving 16 bases between them. The CDR3 loop spans 15 amino acids. CDR3: CASSEAPEAGGGYTF. In DNA, the CDR3 is TGTGCCAGCAGTGAAGCCCCCGAGGCAGGCGGGGGCTACACCTTC.

The genes are TRBV6-2 or TRBV6-3 and TRBJ2-3; D gene unclear. Trimming took off 2 bases at V and 0 bases at J, with 9 bases between the two ends. CDR3 size: 15 residues. Germline V gene sequence: CDR1 MNHEY, CDR2 SVGEGT. The chain's CDR3 is CASSYDRSSTDTQYF. CDR3 sequence (DNA): TGTGCCAGCAGTTACGATCGGAGTAGCACAGATACGCAGTATTTT.

In regard to this clonotype: The junction shows a germline mismatch at one end, possibly a read error. The chain has TRBV5-1 and TRBJ2-3, with D tentatively TRBD2 (6 bases). The CDR3 runs to 13 residues. Germline-derived CDR1 and CDR2 are SGHRS and YFSETQ. The CDR3 loop reads CASTLRGTDTQYF. DNA of the CDR3: TGCGCCAGCACGCTGCGGGGCACAGATACTCAGTATTTC.

V and J are TRBV10-2 and TRBJ2-4, with D tentatively TRBD2 (7 bases). Trimming cost V 10 bases and J 12 bases, with 34 bases left between them. Looked up from germline, CDR1 is WSHSY and CDR2 is SAAADI. This CDR3 region has 17 residues. CDR3 region: CAISAGRGGPDKKTQYF. DNA of the CDR3: TGCGCCATTAGTGCGGGGCGCGGGGGCCCAGACAAAAAGACTCAGTACTTC.

A note on this clonotype: A read error may produce the germline difference seen at one junction end. This rearrangement joins TRBV4-1 to TRBJ2-5; the D gene could be TRBD1 or TRBD2 (6 bases each). Germline V CDR1 and CDR2: MGHRA, YSYEKL. This CDR3 has 18 residues. The CDR3 coding sequence is TGCTCGGGCAGTCGAGAGGTGGTGGGGGGCCGTGACCAAGATACCCAGTACTTC. Protein: CSGSREVVGGRDQDTQYF.

The chain recombines TRBV10-3 with TRBJ2-4, with 9 bases lining up with TRBD2. Germline V gene sequence: CDR1 ENHRY, CDR2 SYGVKD. The CDR3 runs 14 residues. CDR3 nucleotides: TGTGCGGGGCGCGGGGGGGGGCGCTGGGACACCCAGTACTTC. Translated: CAGRGGGRWDTQYF.

The chain links TRBV5-1 to TRBJ2-5; possible D gene TRBD1, 5 bases. TRBJ2-7 matches the DNA end more closely, so the J call is doubtful. The CDR3 consists of 12 residues. Germline CDR1 is SGHRS and CDR2 is YFSETQ. The CDR3 protein is CASRGQAYEQYF. In DNA form, the CDR3 reads TGCGCCAGCCGCGGACAAGCCTACGAGCAGTACTTC.

J is TRBJ2-5 and V is TRBV27; 10 bases agree with TRBD1. The DNA end favors TRBJ2-7, so the J call may be wrong. CDR1 and CDR2 (germline): MNHEY, SMNVEV (reference sequence). The CDR3 is 16 residues long. CDR3 sequence: CASSGTRRTGGGEQYF. The DNA for the CDR3 is TGTGCCAGCAGTGGGACGAGGAGGACAGGGGGTGGCGAGCAGTACTTC.

Comment on this clonotype: At one of its ends the junction is not consistent with the germline gene, which may arise from a read error. The chain employs TRBV28 and TRBJ2-5; D assignment may be TRBD1 or TRBD2 (6 bases each). This CDR3 spans 15 amino acids. CDR1 is MDHEN, CDR2 SYDVKM, per germline. DNA for the CDR3: TGTGCCAGGGGTTTCGGGGGCCGGGACCCAGAGACGCAGTACTTC. Translated, it gives CARGFGGRDPETQYF. The variable domain in full, with the rest retrieved from reference TRBV28 and TRBJ2-5, is DVKVTQSSRYLVKRTGEKVFLECVQDMDHENMFWYRQDPGLGLRLIYFSYDVKMKEKGDIPEGYSVSREKKERFSLILESASTNQTSMYLCARGFGGRDPETQYFGPGTRLLVL.

This clonotype was detected ten times or more. The rearrangement links TRBV6-4 to TRBJ2-3; the D is unclear. The V gene's germline CDR1 is MRHNA and CDR2 SNTAGT. The CDR3 contains 15 residues. Trimming took 3 bases from V and 2 from J, leaving 12 bases between them. In DNA form, the CDR3 reads TGTGCCAGCAGTGAGGGCCCAGCCCCCACAGATACGCAGTATTTT. Translation: CASSEGPAPTDTQYF.

This clonotype has a handful of counts. The chain has TRBV30 and TRBJ2-1; the D is unclear. The J call is in doubt because the DNA end fits TRBJ2-7 better. There are 13 residues in the CDR3. Per germline, CDR1 GTSNPN and CDR2 SVGIG (reference sequence). CDR3 DNA: TGTGCCTGGACAACCCTCCCATCCTACGAGCAGTACTTC. This encodes CAWTTLPSYEQYF.

This clonotype has only a few counts. The chain is built from TRBV11-2 and TRBJ1-1; the D is unclear. With 10 bases removed from V and 3 bases from J, the gap between germline ends came to 18 bases. Germline-derived CDR1 and CDR2 are SGHAT and FQNNGV. This CDR3 is built from 14 residues. This chain's CDR3 is CATFKGLEDTEAFF. As DNA, the CDR3 is TGTGCCACCTTCAAGGGCCTTGAGGACACTGAAGCTTTCTTT.

The chain combines TRBV3-1 with TRBJ2-1; D not resolved. V lost 0 bases to trimming and J lost 9 bases, with 3 bases between them. Germline CDR1 is LGHDT and CDR2 is YNNKEL (reference sequence). This CDR3 is 11 amino acids long. CDR3 protein: CASSQDGEQFF. The CDR3 nucleotides read TGTGCCAGCAGCCAAGACGGTGAGCAGTTCTTC.

The V and J genes are TRBV4-1 and TRBJ2-4; D unclear. This CDR3 has 15 amino acids. Germline CDR1 MGHRA, CDR2 YSYEKL. V dropped 0 bases and J dropped 13 bases, with 19 bases sitting between them. The CDR3 DNA reads as TGCGCCAGCAGCCAAGATACAAAAGCCAAAAACACCCAGTACTTC. Translation: CASSQDTKAKNTQYF.

This clonotype came up many times. The chain recombines TRBV7-2 with TRBJ2-3; D gene unclear. Germline CDR1 SGHTA, CDR2 FQGNSA. V lost 1 base and J 1 base, leaving 6 bases between the germline ends. The CDR3 covers 14 residues. CDR3 bases: TGTGCCAGCAGCTTAGTTCGTGGCACAGATACGCAGTATTTT. Translation gives CASSLVRGTDTQYF.

The rearrangement uses TRBV12-3 or TRBV12-4 and TRBJ2-7; 9 nucleotides line up with TRBD1. This CDR3 has 14 residues. V dropped 3 bases and J dropped 7; count of bases not matched to a gene: 7. CDR3 sequence: CASSLTDRGREQYF. DNA of the CDR3: TGTGCCAGCAGTTTGACGGACAGGGGTAGGGAGCAGTACTTC.

This clonotype was counted a few times. V and J are TRBV9 and TRBJ2-1; D unclear. Germline V gene data show CDR1 as SGDLS and CDR2 as YYNGEE. V dropped 3 bases and J dropped 5 bases, with 15 bases sitting between them. The CDR3 spans 15 residues. Here the CDR3 reads CASSGDKYVNNEQFF. The CDR3 nucleotides are TGTGCCAGCAGCGGCGATAAGTACGTGAACAATGAGCAGTTCTTC.

The rearrangement uses TRBV10-2 and TRBJ2-3; tentatively, D is TRBD2 (6 bases). CDR3 size: 14 residues. Trimming removed 6 bases at V and 9 bases at J, with 19 bases between. The germline gives CDR1 WSHSY, CDR2 SAAADI. In nucleotides, the CDR3 is TGCGCCAGCAGCGGGGTGGGAGGCGAAGACACGCAGTATTTT. Amino acids: CASSGVGGEDTQYF.

This clonotype was observed a handful of times. This sequence joins TRBV15 and TRBJ2-3, with D maybe TRBD1 (6 bases). Germline CDR1 is LNHNV and CDR2 is YYDKDF (reference sequence). The CDR3 runs to 13 residues. V was cut by 7 bases and J by 2 bases, with 10 bases left in between. The CDR3 region has the DNA TGTGCCACCAAAAGGGACAACACAGATACGCAGTATTTT. Translated, it gives CATKRDNTDTQYF.

This clonotype was seen more than once but under ten times. The chain is built from TRBV20-1 and TRBJ2-4, with D perhaps TRBD1 (6 bases). The V and J ends lost 1 base and 1 base respectively, with 8 bases between them. The CDR3 sequence is 14 residues long. The germline gives CDR1 DFQATT, CDR2 SNEGSKA (reference sequence). CDR3 nucleotide sequence: TGCAGTGCTAGAGGCGACAGGGCCAAAAACATTCAGTACTTC. It encodes CSARGDRAKNIQYF.

The chain carries TRBV6-5 and TRBJ1-5, with D perhaps matching TRBD1 (6 bases). The CDR3 totals 13 residues. The V and J ends lost 6 bases and 4 bases respectively, with 10 bases between them. Germline loops: CDR1 MNHEY, CDR2 SVGAGI. The CDR3, as DNA: TGTGCCAGCAGCTTACAGGGAAATCAGCCCCAGCATTTT. Protein: CASSLQGNQPQHF.

In this sample, this clonotype turned up many times. The rearrangement joins TRBV6-5 to TRBJ2-2; tentatively, D is TRBD2 (6 bases). The CDR3 runs to 16 residues. Trimming removed 2 bases from V and 2 bases from J, with 12 bases in between. CDR1 is MNHEY, CDR2 SVGAGI, per germline. The CDR3, as DNA: TGTGCCAGCAGTTACGCGGGACTCGCTAACACCGGGGAGCTGTTTTTT. It is translated as CASSYAGLANTGELFF.

This chain links TRBV27 with TRBJ2-3; weak D call: TRBD2 (6 bases). Per the germline V gene, CDR1 is MNHEY and CDR2 is SMNVEV (reference sequence). V dropped 6 bases and J dropped 2 bases, with 18 bases sitting between them. CDR3 size: 16 residues. The CDR3 nucleotides are TGTGCCAGCAGGGGAATCGGGGGACGCGACACAGATACGCAGTATTTT. Translating gives CASRGIGGRDTDTQYF.

This clonotype appeared many times. The gene calls are TRBV6-2 or TRBV6-3 and TRBJ2-3, with no clear D. CDR3 length: 11 amino acids. Germline CDR1 MNHEY, CDR2 SVGEGT. V was clipped by 5 bases and J by 3 bases, with 3 bases between them. CDR3 protein: CASSLTDTQYF. CDR3 nucleotide sequence: TGTGCCAGCAGTCTGACAGATACGCAGTATTTT.

The chain links TRBV3-1 to TRBJ2-1; D is unresolved. The CDR3 spans 16 residues. Germline loops: CDR1 LGHDT, CDR2 YNNKEL (reference sequence). V lost 1 base to trimming and J lost 3 bases, with 13 bases between them. CDR3 sequence reads: CASSQVLQPSYNEQFF. CDR3 nucleotides: TGTGCCAGCAGCCAAGTACTTCAACCCAGCTACAATGAGCAGTTCTTC.

Notes on this clonotype: The junction and the germline gene differ at one end; a read error may be behind it. The rearrangement joins TRBV24-1 to TRBJ2-4; D tentatively fits TRBD1 or TRBD2 (5 bases each). The CDR3 is 14 amino acids. Per the germline V gene, CDR1 is KGHDR and CDR2 is SFDVKD. DNA of the CDR3: TGTGCCACCACGGGGCTGGGTAGCAAAAACACGCAGTACTTT. It yields the protein CATTGLGSKNTQYF.

A remark on this clonotype: The germline gene is not matched at one end of the junction; a read error may be the cause. The chain has TRBV6-1 and TRBJ2-4; D perhaps matches TRBD1 (5 bases). Germline CDR1 MNHNS, CDR2 SASEGT. The CDR3 consists of 15 residues. The DNA of the CDR3 is TGTGCCAGCGGGAAGGGGCGGAGAGCCACAAATACTCAGTACTTT. Amino acids: CASGKGRRATNTQYF.

The V call is TRBV5-1, the J call TRBJ2-2; 8 bases are shared with TRBD1. V was clipped by 4 bases and J by 8 bases; unmatched bases: 10. The CDR3 runs 15 residues. Germline CDR1 is SGHRS and CDR2 is YFSETQ. The DNA for the CDR3 is TGCGCCAGCAGCCTGAACGGACAGGGTCGTGGGGAGCTGTTTTTT. It is translated as CASSLNGQGRGELFF.

The chain has TRBV6-5 and TRBJ2-5; TRBD2 aligns across 13 bases. The CDR3 covers 16 residues. J gave up 2 bases and V 0 bases, and 0 bases lay outside the gene matches. The germline V gene encodes CDR1 MNHEY and CDR2 SVGAGI. The CDR3 region has the DNA TGTGCCAGCAGTTACTCGACTAGCGGGGGGCAAGAGACCCAGTACTTC. It is translated as CASSYSTSGGQETQYF.

The chain uses TRBV6-1 and TRBJ2-1; D is uncertain. The germline V gene has CDR1 MNHNS and CDR2 SASEGT. The ends were cut back, 6 bases at V and 9 bases at J, with 18 bases in the middle. CDR3 length: 14 amino acids. The CDR3 sequence: CASSPGLLAFEQFF. In DNA, the CDR3 is TGTGCCAGCAGCCCCGGCCTGCTTGCTTTTGAGCAGTTCTTC.

The chain combines TRBV6-1 with TRBJ2-1; 9 nucleotides match TRBD2. The J call may be in error: the DNA end matches TRBJ2-7 better. The germline gives CDR1 MNHNS, CDR2 SASEGT. The CDR3 has 15 amino acids. CDR3 in DNA: TGTGCCAGCACAGCACTAGCGGGCCCAGGCAACGAGCAGTACTTC. Translation: CASTALAGPGNEQYF.